The rows below give T cell receptor beta chains drawn from one sample of a study of blood T cell repertoires in COVID-19. Profiled with immunoSEQ multiplex PCR; TCRdb holds only in-frame clones, not every one. The sample includes hundreds of thousands of clones, roughly nine tenths of them seen just once. Sequencing was done on a sample of peripheral blood. These receptors came from a woman aged 25 to 39 with COVID-19, enrolled during active disease. Each CDR3 is given with its conserved first and last residue. The D gene is left open where the match is weak. Rows may omit the clone size; those that give it use once, few, many or a size class.

v_gene	d_gene	abundance	len	j_gene	CDR3nt	CDR3aa
TRBV10-2	NA	few	15	TRBJ1-2	TGCGCCAGCAGTGATGGGGGAGGGTGGAACTATGGCTACACCTTC	CASSDGGGWNYGYTF
TRBV11-2	TRBD1	NA	16	TRBJ2-1	TGTGCCAGCAGCTCGGGCCCTCGGACAGGAGAAAATGAGCAGTTCTTC	CASSSGPRTGENEQFF
TRBV28	TRBD1	NA	15	TRBJ1-2	TGTGCCAGCAGCCCGAGGACAGGCGTTAACTATGGCTACACCTTC	CASSPRTGVNYGYTF
TRBV7-9	NA	once	15	TRBJ2-3	TGTGCCAGCAGCCCGACTGGCTGGGGCACAGATACGCAGTATTTT	CASSPTGWGTDTQYF
TRBV13	NA	NA	14	TRBJ2-7	TGTGCCAGCAGCTTAGGGGCCAGGTCCTACGAGCAGTACTTC	CASSLGARSYEQYF
TRBV7-9	TRBD1	NA	14	TRBJ1-4	TGTGCCAGCAGCTTAACAGGGGGCTTTGAAAAACTGTTTTTT	CASSLTGGFEKLFF
TRBV19	NA	NA	15	TRBJ2-1	TGTGCCAGTAGTATAACAGTAATCCTAGCCGATGAGCAGTTCTTC	CASSITVILADEQFF
TRBV7-9	NA	NA	13	TRBJ1-1	TGTGCCAGCAGCGACACAGGGAACACTGAAGCTTTCTTT	CASSDTGNTEAFF
TRBV10-3	NA	once	15	TRBJ2-7	TGTGCCATCAGTGAGCGGGGGGCCCCTTACGCCGAGCAGTACTTC	CAISERGAPYAEQYF
TRBV6-6	NA	NA	14	TRBJ1-5	TGTGCCAGCAGTTACTCGGGCAGGGATCAGCCCCAGCATTTT	CASSYSGRDQPQHF
TRBV28	TRBD1	NA	15	TRBJ1-3	TGTGCCAGCAGTTTGTCGGGGACAGGGCGTCACACCATATATTTT	CASSLSGTGRHTIYF
TRBV7-9	NA	NA	15	TRBJ2-5	TGTGCCAGCAGCTTATCAGGGTTGAACCAAGAGACCCAGTACTTC	CASSLSGLNQETQYF
TRBV5-5	TRBD1	NA	15	TRBJ2-1	TGTGCCAGCAGCTCGGACAGGGTTTTTTACAATGAGCAGTTCTTC	CASSSDRVFYNEQFF
TRBV15	TRBD2	NA	16	TRBJ2-3	TGTGCCACCAGCAGCGGTAGCGGGGACTTCACAGATACGCAGTATTTT	CATSSGSGDFTDTQYF
TRBV7-2	NA	NA	17	TRBJ2-2	TGTGCCAGCAGCTTAGCGGGGCACGGGAGCAGCACCGGGGAGCTGTTTTTT	CASSLAGHGSSTGELFF
TRBV30	TRBD1	NA	12	TRBJ1-2	TGTGCCTGGAATCAGGGGGACTATGGCTACACCTTC	CAWNQGDYGYTF
TRBV15	NA	NA	15	TRBJ1-2	TGTGCCACCAGCAGAGATCGCACAGGGCGTCATGGCTACACCTTC	CATSRDRTGRHGYTF
TRBV28	TRBD2	NA	17	TRBJ2-5	TGTGCCAGCAGTTTCCTCGGACTAGCGGGGGGGATTGAGACCCAGTACTTC	CASSFLGLAGGIETQYF
TRBV2	TRBD2	NA	14	TRBJ2-2	TGTGCCAGCTTGCGGGGAGGGTCGGCCGGGGAGCTGTTTTTT	CASLRGGSAGELFF
TRBV7-2	TRBD1	NA	15	TRBJ1-6	TGTGCCAGCAGCCTAGGGACAGGGAAAGAATCACCCCTCCACTTT	CASSLGTGKESPLHF
TRBV12-3/TRBV12-4	TRBD1	NA	12	TRBJ1-1	TGTGCCAGCAGCGGGACAGTCACTGAAGCTTTCTTT	CASSGTVTEAFF
TRBV18	NA	once	16	TRBJ1-5	TGTGCCAGCTCACGTGAGGGCACGGTGAGCAATCAGCCCCAGCATTTT	CASSREGTVSNQPQHF
TRBV30	NA	once	13	TRBJ1-1	TGTGCCTGGAGTGTGCGGCACAATTTTGAAGCTTTCTTT	CAWSVRHNFEAFF
TRBV9	TRBD1	NA	14	TRBJ1-2	TGTGCCAGCAGCTCCTGGACAGGGCCCTATGGCTACACCTTC	CASSSWTGPYGYTF
TRBV27	TRBD2	NA	20	TRBJ2-3	TGTGCCAGCAGTAAAGGGAGGGTGTTCAGAACTAGCGGGCTAACAGATACGCAGTATTTT	CASSKGRVFRTSGLTDTQYF
TRBV6-5	TRBD1	NA	15	TRBJ1-6	TGTGCCAGCAGTTACGCGGACAGGGGGGATTCACCCCTCCACTTT	CASSYADRGDSPLHF
TRBV5-6	TRBD1	NA	14	TRBJ1-5	TGTGCCAGCAGCACGGGACAGTTTAATCAGCCCCAGCATTTT	CASSTGQFNQPQHF
TRBV21-1	NA	NA	17	TRBJ1-3	TGTGCCAGCAGCAAAGTGACTCCTCGCCTCTCTGGAAACACCATATATTTT	CASSKVTPRLSGNTIYF
TRBV9	NA	NA	14	TRBJ2-7	TGTGCCAGCAGCGTCCAGGGGGGTCCCTACGAGCAGTACTTC	CASSVQGGPYEQYF
TRBV2	NA	NA	13	TRBJ2-7	TGTGCCAGCGGAGACCCAGGGATTTACGAGCAGTACTTC	CASGDPGIYEQYF
TRBV6-5	TRBD1	NA	15	TRBJ1-5	TGTGCCAGCAGTACCGACAGGGGAAGCAATCAGCCCCAGCATTTT	CASSTDRGSNQPQHF
TRBV27	NA	NA	14	TRBJ1-1	TGTGCCAGCAGGTCCCAAGGGGAGAACACTGAAGCTTTCTTT	CASRSQGENTEAFF
TRBV5-6	NA	NA	12	TRBJ1-5	TGTGCCAGCAGCTTGGAGCGCCAGCCCCAGCATTTT	CASSLERQPQHF
TRBV5-5	NA	NA	15	TRBJ1-2	TGTGCCAGCAGCTTTGTATTCGCAGGTCCCGGAAGCTACACCTTC	CASSFVFAGPGSYTF
TRBV3-1/TRBV3-2	NA	NA	15	TRBJ1-3	TGTGCCAGCTCTATCCGGAGGAGCTCTGGAAACACCATATATTTT	CASSIRRSSGNTIYF
TRBV6-5	NA	NA	14	TRBJ1-3	TGTGCCAGCACCAGGACTCTTACTGGAAACACCATATATTTT	CASTRTLTGNTIYF
TRBV11-2	TRBD1	NA	14	TRBJ1-5	TGTGCCAGCAGCCGGGACAGCCGTGTCCAGCCCCAGCATTTT	CASSRDSRVQPQHF
TRBV21-1	NA	NA	16	TRBJ2-1	TGTGCCAGCACAAAGGGCCCGGGACAGTTATTCAATGAGCAGTTCTTC	CASTKGPGQLFNEQFF
TRBV20-1	NA	once	11	TRBJ1-1	TGCAGTGCTAGAACCGGAGGTGAAGCTTTCTTT	CSARTGGEAFF
TRBV27	TRBD2	NA	13	TRBJ2-4	TGTGCCAGCAGTCTGACTAGCCGGAGCATTCAGTACTTC	CASSLTSRSIQYF
TRBV27	NA	few	14	TRBJ1-3	TGTGCCAGCAGATCCGCAGGGAAGGAAAACACCATATATTTT	CASRSAGKENTIYF
TRBV11-2	NA	NA	15	TRBJ2-2	TGTGCCAGCCCTACAGGGATGATCGGCACCGGGGAGCTGTTTTTT	CASPTGMIGTGELFF
TRBV28	NA	NA	15	TRBJ1-1	TGTGCCAGCAGTCGCGACCAGGGGTTACTGGCTGAAGCTTTCTTT	CASSRDQGLLAEAFF
TRBV10-1	TRBD1	NA	11	TRBJ1-2	TGCGCCAGAAGGGACAGCTATGGCTACACCTTC	CARRDSYGYTF
TRBV4-2	TRBD1	NA	15	TRBJ1-4	TGTGCCAGCAGCCAACTATACAGGGGGCGTGAAAAACTGTTTTTT	CASSQLYRGREKLFF
TRBV5-1	NA	NA	15	TRBJ1-4	TGCGCCAGCAGCGGCACAGGGTTACAGAATGAAAAACTGTTTTTT	CASSGTGLQNEKLFF
TRBV6-5	NA	NA	13	TRBJ1-1	TGTGCCAGCATCTCGCCGGGGGGCACTGAAGCTTTCTTT	CASISPGGTEAFF
TRBV18	NA	NA	12	TRBJ1-1	TGTGCCAGCTCACTCCACAGGGATGAAGCTTTCTTT	CASSLHRDEAFF
TRBV11-2	NA	NA	16	TRBJ1-1	TGTGCCAGCAGCGACCGACATAATCCGTTGGGCACTGAAGCTTTCTTT	CASSDRHNPLGTEAFF
TRBV11-3	TRBD2	NA	15	TRBJ2-3	TGTGCCAGCAGCTTTACTAGCGCATTCACAGATACGCAGTATTTT	CASSFTSAFTDTQYF
TRBV5-1	NA	NA	16	TRBJ1-4	TGCGCCAGCAGCCCCGGAGGTGGGCAGCTCGGGCAAAAACTGTTTTTT	CASSPGGGQLGQKLFF
TRBV30	TRBD1	NA	14	TRBJ2-7	TGTGCTGGGGGGGTACAGGGGGCGCCGGACGAGCAGTACTTC	CAGGVQGAPDEQYF
TRBV11-2	NA	NA	18	TRBJ2-3	TGTGCCAGCAGCCCTATCGGGCTCAGGGCTGATGGACGCGATACGCAGTATTTT	CASSPIGLRADGRDTQYF
TRBV5-4	NA	NA	15	TRBJ2-1	TGTGCCAGCAGCCCAAACCCTAGCTCCTACAATGAGCAGTTCTTC	CASSPNPSSYNEQFF
TRBV19	TRBD1	NA	15	TRBJ2-7	TGTGCCAGTAGTAGAGGGACAGGATCGTCCTACGAGCAGTACTTC	CASSRGTGSSYEQYF
TRBV5-5	NA	NA	13	TRBJ1-1	TGTGCCAGCAGCTTGGGGGTAGGGGTTGAAGCTTTCTTT	CASSLGVGVEAFF
TRBV3-1/TRBV3-2	TRBD1	NA	15	TRBJ2-2	TGTGCCAGCAGCCGCGGACAGGGATTCACCGGGGAGCTGTTTTTT	CASSRGQGFTGELFF
TRBV30	NA	once	13	TRBJ1-2	TGTGCCTGGACCCCCGGGGCTAACTATGGCTACACCTTC	CAWTPGANYGYTF